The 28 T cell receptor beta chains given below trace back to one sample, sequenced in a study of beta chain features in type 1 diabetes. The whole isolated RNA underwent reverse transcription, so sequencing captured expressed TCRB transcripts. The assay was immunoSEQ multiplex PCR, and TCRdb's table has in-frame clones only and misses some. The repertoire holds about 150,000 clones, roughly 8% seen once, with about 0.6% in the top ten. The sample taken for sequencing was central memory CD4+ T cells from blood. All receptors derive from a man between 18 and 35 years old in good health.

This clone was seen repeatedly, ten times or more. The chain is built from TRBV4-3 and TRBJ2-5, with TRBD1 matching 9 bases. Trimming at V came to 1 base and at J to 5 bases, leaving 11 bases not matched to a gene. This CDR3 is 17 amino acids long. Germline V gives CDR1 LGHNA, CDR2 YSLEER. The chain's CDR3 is CASSQGPPGQGVETQYF. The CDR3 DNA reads TGCGCCAGCAGCCAAGGTCCCCCGGGACAGGGAGTTGAGACCCAGTACTTC.

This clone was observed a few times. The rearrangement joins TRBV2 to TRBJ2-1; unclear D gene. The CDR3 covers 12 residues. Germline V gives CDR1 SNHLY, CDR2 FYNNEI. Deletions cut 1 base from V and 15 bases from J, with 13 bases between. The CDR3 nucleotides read TGTGCCAGCAGTGAAGGGCCGACTTCTCCGTTCTTC. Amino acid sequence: CASSEGPTSPFF.

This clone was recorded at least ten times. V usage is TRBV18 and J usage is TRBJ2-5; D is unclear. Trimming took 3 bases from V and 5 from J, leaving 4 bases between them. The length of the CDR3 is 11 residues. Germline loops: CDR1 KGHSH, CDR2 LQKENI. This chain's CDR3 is CASSPAETQYF. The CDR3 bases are TGTGCCAGCTCACCCGCGGAGACCCAGTACTTC.

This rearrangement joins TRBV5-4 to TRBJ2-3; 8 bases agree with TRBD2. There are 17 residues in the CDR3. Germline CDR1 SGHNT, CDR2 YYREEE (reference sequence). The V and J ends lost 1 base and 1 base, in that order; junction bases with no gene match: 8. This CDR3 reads CASSLSVRGVGTDTQYF. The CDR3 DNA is TGTGCCAGCAGCTTGTCGGTGCGGGGGGTGGGCACAGATACGCAGTATTTT.

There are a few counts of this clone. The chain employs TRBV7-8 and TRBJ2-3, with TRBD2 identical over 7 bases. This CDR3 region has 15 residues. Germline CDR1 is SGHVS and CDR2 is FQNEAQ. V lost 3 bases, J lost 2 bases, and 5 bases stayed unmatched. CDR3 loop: CASSFAGVDTDTQYF. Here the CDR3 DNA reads TGTGCCAGCAGCTTCGCGGGGGTTGACACAGATACGCAGTATTTT.

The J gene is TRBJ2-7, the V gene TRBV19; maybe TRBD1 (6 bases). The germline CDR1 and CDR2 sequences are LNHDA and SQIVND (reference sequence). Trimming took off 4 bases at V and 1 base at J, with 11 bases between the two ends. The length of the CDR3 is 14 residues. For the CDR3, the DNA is TGTGCCAGTAGTAGAAACAGGGATTCCTACGAGCAGTACTTC. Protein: CASSRNRDSYEQYF.

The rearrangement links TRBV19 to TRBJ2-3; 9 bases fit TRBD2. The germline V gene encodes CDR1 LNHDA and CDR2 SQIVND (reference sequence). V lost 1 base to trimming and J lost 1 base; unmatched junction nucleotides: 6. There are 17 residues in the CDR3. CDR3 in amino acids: CASSIAPSGVRTDTQYF. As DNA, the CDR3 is TGTGCCAGTAGTATAGCCCCTAGCGGGGTTCGCACAGATACGCAGTATTTT.

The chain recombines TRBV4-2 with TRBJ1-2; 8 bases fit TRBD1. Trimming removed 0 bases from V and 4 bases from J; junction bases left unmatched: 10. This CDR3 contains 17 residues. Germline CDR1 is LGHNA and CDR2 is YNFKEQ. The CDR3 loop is CASSQDVRTGRVYGYTF. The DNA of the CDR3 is TGTGCCAGCAGCCAAGATGTACGGACAGGGAGGGTCTATGGCTACACCTTC.

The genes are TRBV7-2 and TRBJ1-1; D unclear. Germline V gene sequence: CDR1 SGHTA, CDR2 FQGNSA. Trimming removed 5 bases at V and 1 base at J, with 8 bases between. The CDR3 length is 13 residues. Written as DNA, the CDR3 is TGTGCCAGCAGCGTCTACAGGAACACTGAAGCTTTCTTT. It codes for CASSVYRNTEAFF.

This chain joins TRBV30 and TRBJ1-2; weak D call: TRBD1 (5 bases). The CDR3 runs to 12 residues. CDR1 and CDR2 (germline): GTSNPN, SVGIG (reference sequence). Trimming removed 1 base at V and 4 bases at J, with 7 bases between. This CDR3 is CAWSGRGYGYTF. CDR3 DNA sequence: TGTGCCTGGAGTGGGAGGGGCTATGGCTACACCTTC.

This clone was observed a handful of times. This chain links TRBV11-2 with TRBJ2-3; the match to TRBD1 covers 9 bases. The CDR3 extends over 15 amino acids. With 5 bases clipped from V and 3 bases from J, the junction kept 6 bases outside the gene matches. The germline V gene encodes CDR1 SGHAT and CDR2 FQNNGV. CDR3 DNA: TGTGCCAGCAGCAGCGGGACAGGGTATACAGATACGCAGTATTTT. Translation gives CASSSGTGYTDTQYF.

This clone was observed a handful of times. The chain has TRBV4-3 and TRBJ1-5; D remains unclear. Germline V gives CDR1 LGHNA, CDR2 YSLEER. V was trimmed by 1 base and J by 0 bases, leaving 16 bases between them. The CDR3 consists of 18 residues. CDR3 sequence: CASSQVTALLISNQPQHF. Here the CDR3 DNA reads TGCGCCAGCAGCCAAGTAACAGCCCTCCTGATTAGCAATCAGCCCCAGCATTTT.

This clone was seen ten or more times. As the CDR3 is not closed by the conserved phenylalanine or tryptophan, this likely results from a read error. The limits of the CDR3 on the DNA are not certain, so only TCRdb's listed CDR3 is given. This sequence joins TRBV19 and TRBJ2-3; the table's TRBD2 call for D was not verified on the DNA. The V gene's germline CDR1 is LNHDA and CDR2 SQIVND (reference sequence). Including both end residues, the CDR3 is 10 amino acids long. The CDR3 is CATSTGRDDD.

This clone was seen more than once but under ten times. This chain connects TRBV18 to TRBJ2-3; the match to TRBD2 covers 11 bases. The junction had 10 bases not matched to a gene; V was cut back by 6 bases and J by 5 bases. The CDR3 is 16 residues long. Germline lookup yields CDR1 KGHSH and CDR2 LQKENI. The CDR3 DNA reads TGTGCCAGCTCCCCGGGAAGACTAGCGGGGAAAGATACGCAGTATTTT. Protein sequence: CASSPGRLAGKDTQYF.

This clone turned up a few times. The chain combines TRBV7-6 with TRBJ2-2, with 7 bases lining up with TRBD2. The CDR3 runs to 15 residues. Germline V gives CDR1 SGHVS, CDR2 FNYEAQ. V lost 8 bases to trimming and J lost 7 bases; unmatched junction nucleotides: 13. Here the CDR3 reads CASVPAAGAFGELFF. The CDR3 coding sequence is TGTGCCAGCGTCCCCGCGGCGGGAGCTTTCGGGGAGCTGTTTTTT.

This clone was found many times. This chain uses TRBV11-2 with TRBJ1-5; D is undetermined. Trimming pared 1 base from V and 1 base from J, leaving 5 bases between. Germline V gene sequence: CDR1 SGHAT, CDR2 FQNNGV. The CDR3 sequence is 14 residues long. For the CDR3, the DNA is TGTGCCAGCAGCTTAGGCGCCAGCAATCAGCCCCAGCATTTT. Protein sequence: CASSLGASNQPQHF.

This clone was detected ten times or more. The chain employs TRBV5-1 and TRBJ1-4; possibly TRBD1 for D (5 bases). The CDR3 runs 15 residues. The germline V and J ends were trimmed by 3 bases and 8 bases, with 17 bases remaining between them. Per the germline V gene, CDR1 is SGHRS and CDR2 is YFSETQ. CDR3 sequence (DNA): TGCGCCAGCAGCTCGAGCGGGGCCGGCCTGGAAAAACTGTTTTTT. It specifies CASSSSGAGLEKLFF. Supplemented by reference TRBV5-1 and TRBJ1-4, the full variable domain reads KAGVTQTPRYLIKTRGQQVTLSCSPISGHRSVSWYQQTPGQGLQFLFEYFSETQRNKGNFPGRFSGRQFSNSRSEMNVSTLELGDSALYLCASSSSGAGLEKLFFGSGTQLSVL.

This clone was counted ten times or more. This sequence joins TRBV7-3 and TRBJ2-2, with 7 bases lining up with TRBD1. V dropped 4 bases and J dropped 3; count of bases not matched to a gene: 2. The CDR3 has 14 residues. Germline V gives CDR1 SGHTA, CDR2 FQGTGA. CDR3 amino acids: CASSSGQHTGELFF. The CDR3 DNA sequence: TGTGCCAGCAGCTCGGGACAGCACACCGGGGAGCTGTTTTTT.

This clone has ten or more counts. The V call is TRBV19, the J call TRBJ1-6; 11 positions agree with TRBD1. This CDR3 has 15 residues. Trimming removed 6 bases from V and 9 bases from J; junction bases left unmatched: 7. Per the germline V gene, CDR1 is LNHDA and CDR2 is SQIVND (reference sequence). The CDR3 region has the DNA TGTGCCAGTAGGAAAAGGACAGGGGGCTCTTCACCCCTCCACTTT. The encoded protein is CASRKRTGGSSPLHF.

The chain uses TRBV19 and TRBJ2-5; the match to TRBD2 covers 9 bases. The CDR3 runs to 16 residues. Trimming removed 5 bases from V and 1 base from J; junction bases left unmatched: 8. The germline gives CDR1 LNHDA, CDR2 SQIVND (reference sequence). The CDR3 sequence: CASSAPSGTIQETQYF. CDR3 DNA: TGTGCCAGTAGTGCCCCTAGCGGGACAATCCAAGAGACCCAGTACTTC. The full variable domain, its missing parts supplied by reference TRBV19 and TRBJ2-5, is DGGITQSPKYLFRKEGQNVTLSCEQNLNHDAMYWYRQDPGQGLRLIYYSQIVNDFQKGDIAEGYSVSREKKESFPLTVTSAQKNPTAFYLCASSAPSGTIQETQYFGPGTRLLVL.

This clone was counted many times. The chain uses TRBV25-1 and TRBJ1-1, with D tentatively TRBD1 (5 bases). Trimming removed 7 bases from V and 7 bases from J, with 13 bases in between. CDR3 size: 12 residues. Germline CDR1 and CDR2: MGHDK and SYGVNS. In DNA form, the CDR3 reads TGTGCCAGCACCTCGCGGGGCAGTGAAGCTTTCTTT. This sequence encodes CASTSRGSEAFF.

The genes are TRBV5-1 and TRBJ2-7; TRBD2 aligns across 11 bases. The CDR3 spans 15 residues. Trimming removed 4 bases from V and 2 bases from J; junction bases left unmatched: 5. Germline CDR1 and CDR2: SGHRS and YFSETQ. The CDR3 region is CASSVTSGSTYEQYF. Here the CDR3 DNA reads TGCGCCAGCAGCGTAACTAGCGGGAGTACCTACGAGCAGTACTTC.

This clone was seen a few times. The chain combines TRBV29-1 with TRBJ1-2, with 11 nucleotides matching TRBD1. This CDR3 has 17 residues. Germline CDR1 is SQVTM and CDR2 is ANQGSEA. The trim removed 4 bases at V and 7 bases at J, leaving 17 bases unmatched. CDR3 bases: TGCAGCGTTGTTCCTACGGGACAGGGGGGACGGAGAGGTGGCTACACCTTC. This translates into CSVVPTGQGGRRGGYTF. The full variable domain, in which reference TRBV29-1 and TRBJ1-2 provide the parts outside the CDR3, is SAVISQKPSRDICQRGTSLTIQCQVDSQVTMMFWYRQQPGQSLTLIATANQGSEATYESGFVIDKFPISRPNLTFSTLTVSNMSPEDSSIYLCSVVPTGQGGRRGGYTFGSGTRLTVV.

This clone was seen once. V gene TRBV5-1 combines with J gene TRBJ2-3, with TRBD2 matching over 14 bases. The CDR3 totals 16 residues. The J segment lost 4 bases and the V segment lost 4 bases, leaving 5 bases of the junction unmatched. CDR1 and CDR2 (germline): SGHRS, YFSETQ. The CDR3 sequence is CASSAGLAGVADTQYF. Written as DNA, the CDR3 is TGCGCCAGCAGCGCGGGACTAGCGGGAGTGGCAGATACGCAGTATTTT.

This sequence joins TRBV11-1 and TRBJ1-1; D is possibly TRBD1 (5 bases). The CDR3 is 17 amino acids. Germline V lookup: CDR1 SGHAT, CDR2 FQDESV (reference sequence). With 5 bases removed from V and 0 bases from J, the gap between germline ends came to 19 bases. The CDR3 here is CASSPGRQGGMNTEAFF. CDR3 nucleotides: TGTGCCAGCAGCCCAGGGAGGCAGGGAGGGATGAACACTGAAGCTTTCTTT.

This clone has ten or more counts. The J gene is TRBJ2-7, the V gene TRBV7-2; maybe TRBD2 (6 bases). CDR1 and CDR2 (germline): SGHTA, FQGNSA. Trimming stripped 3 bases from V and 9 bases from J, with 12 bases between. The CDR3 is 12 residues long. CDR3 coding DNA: TGTGCCAGCAGCTTTTATGGCGGGGTGCAGTACTTC. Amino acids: CASSFYGGVQYF. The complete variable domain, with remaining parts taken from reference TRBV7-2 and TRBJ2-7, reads GAGVSQSPSNKVTEKGKDVELRCDPISGHTALYWYRQSLGQGLEFLIYFQGNSAPDKSGLPSDRFSAERTGGSVSTLTIQRTQQEDSAVYLCASSFYGGVQYFGPGTRLTVT.

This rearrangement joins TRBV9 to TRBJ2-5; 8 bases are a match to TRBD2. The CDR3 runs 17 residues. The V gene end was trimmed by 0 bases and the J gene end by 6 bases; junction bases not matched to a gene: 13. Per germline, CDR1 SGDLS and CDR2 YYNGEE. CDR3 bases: TGTGCCAGCAGCGTAGGGGCTCCCGGGAGGGCCCTACAGACCCAGTACTTC. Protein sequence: CASSVGAPGRALQTQYF.

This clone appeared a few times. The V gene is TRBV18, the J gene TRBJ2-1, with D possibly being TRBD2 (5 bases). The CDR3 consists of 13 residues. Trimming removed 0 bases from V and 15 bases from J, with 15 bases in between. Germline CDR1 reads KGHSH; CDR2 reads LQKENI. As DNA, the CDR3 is TGTGCCAGCTCACCACCTTTTGGGGAGAGACCGTTCTTC. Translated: CASSPPFGERPFF.